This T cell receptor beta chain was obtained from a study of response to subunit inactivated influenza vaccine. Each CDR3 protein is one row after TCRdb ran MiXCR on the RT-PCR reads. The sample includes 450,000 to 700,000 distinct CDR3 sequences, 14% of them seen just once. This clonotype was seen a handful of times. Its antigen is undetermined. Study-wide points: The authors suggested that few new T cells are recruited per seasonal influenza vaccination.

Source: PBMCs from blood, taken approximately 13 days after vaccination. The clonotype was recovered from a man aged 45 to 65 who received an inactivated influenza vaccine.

CDR3 coding DNA: TGTGCCAGCAGCTTGGGAGGGATAATGTTCTTC. The encoded protein is CASSLGGIMFF. This chain links TRBV7-2 with TRBJ2-1; 7 bases agree with TRBD2. The CDR3 is 11 amino acids. Germline values: CDR1 SGHTA, CDR2 FQGNSA. Trimming removed 3 bases from V and 15 bases from J; junction bases left unmatched: 5.